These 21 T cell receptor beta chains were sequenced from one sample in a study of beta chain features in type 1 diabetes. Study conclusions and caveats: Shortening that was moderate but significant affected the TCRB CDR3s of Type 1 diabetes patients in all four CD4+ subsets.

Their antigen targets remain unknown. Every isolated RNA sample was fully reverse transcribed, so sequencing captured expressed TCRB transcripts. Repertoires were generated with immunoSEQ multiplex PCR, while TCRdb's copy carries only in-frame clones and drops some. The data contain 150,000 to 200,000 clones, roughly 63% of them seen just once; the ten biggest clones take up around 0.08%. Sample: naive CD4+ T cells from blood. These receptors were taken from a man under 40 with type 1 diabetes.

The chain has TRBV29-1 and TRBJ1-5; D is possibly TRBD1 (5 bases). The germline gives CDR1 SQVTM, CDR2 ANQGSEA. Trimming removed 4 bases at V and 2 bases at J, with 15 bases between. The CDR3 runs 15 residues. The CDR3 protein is CSVGGDGRGNQPQHF. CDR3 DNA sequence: TGCAGCGTTGGAGGGGATGGAAGGGGCAATCAGCCCCAGCATTTT.

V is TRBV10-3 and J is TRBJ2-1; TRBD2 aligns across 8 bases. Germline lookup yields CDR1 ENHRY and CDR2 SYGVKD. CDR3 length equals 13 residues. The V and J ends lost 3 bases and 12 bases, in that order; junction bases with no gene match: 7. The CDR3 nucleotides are TGTGCCATCAGTGAACTAGCGGTACAGGGGCAGTTCTTC. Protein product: CAISELAVQGQFF.

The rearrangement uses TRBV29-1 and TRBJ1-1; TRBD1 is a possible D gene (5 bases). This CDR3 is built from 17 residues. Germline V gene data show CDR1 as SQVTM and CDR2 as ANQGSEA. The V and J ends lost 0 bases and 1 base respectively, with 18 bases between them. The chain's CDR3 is CSVEDLKGSDRNTEAFF. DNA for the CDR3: TGCAGCGTTGAAGATTTAAAAGGTTCCGACAGGAACACTGAAGCTTTCTTT.

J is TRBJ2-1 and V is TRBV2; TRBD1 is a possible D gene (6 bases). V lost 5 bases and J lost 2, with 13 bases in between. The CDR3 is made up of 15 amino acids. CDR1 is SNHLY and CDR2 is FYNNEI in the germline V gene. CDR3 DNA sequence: TGTGCCAGCAGTAGCGTTAGGGGGACCTACAATGAGCAGTTCTTC. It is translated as CASSSVRGTYNEQFF.

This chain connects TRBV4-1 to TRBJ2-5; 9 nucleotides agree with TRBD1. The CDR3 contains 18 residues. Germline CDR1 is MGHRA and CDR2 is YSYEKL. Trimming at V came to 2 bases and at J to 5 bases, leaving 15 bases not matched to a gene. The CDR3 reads CASSQQIWTGDMVETQYF. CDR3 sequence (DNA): TGCGCCAGCAGCCAACAAATTTGGACAGGGGACATGGTGGAGACCCAGTACTTC.

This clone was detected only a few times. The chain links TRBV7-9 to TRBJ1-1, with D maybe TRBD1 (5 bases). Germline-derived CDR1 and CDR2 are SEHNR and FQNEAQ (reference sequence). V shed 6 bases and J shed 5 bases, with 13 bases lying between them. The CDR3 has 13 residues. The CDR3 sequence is CASSREGRTEAFF. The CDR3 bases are TGTGCCAGCAGTCGGGAGGGGAGGACTGAAGCTTTCTTT.

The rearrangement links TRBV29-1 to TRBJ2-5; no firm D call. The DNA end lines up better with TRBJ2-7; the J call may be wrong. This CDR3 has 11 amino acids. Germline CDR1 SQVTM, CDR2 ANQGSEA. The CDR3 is CSVHLGYEQYF. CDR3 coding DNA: TGCAGCGTTCACTTGGGATACGAGCAGTACTTC.

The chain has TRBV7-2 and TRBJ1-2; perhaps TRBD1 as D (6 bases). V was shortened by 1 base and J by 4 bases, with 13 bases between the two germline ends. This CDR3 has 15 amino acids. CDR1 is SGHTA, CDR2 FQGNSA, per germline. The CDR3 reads CASSLGGGAVYGYTF. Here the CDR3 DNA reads TGTGCCAGCAGCTTAGGTGGGGGCGCGGTCTATGGCTACACCTTC.

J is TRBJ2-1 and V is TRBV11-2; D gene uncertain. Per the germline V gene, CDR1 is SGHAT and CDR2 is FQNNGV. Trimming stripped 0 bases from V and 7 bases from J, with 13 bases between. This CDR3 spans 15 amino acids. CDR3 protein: CASSLETFGNNEQFF. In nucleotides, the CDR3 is TGTGCCAGCAGCTTAGAGACTTTTGGGAATAATGAGCAGTTCTTC.

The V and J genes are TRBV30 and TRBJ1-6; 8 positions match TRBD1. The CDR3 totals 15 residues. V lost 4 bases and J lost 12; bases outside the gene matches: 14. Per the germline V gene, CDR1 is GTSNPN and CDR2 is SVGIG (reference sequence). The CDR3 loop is CAWTLTGGRAKPLHF. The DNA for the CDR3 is TGTGCCTGGACCCTTACAGGGGGGCGGGCTAAACCCCTCCACTTT.

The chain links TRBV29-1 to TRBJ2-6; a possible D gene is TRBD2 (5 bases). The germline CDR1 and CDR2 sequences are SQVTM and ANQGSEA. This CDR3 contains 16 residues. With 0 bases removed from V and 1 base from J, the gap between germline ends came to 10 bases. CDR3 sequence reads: CSVEEGAGSGANVLTF. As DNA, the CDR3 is TGCAGCGTTGAAGAGGGAGCAGGATCTGGGGCCAACGTCCTGACTTTC.

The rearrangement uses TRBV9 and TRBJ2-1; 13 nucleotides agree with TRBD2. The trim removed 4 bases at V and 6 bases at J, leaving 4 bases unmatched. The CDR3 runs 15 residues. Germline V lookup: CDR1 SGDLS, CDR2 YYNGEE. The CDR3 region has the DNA TGTGCCAGCAGCACTCGGACTAGCGGGGGCAATGAGCAGTTCTTC. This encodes CASSTRTSGGNEQFF.

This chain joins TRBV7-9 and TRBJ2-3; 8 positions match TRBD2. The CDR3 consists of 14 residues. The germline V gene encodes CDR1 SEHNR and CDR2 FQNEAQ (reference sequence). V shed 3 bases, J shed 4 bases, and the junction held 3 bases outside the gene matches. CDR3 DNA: TGTGCCAGCAGCTTTCCGGGACTAGCAGATACGCAGTATTTT. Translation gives CASSFPGLADTQYF.

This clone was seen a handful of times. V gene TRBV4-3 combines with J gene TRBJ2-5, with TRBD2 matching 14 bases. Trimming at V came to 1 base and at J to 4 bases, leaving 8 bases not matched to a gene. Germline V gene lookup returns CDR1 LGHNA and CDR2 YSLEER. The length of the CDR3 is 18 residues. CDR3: CASSQVLGLAGGGETQYF. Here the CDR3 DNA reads TGCGCCAGCAGCCAAGTCCTCGGACTAGCGGGGGGAGGAGAGACCCAGTACTTC.

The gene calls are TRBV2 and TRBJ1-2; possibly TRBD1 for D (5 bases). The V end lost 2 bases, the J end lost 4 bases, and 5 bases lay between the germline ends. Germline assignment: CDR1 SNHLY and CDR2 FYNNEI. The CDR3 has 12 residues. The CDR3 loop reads CASSEQGYGYTF. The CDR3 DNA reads TGTGCCAGCAGTGAACAGGGCTATGGCTACACCTTC. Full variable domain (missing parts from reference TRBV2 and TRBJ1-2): EPEVTQTPSHQVTQMGQEVILRCVPISNHLYFYWYRQILGQKVEFLVSFYNNEISEKSEIFDDQFSVERPDGSNFTLKIRSTKLEDSAMYFCASSEQGYGYTFGSGTRLTVV.

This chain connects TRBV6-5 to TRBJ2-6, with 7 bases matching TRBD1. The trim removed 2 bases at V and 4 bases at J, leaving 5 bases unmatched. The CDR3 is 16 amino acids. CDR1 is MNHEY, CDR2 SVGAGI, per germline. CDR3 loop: CASSYHTGAGANVLTF. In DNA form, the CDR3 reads TGTGCCAGCAGTTACCACACAGGGGCAGGGGCCAACGTCCTGACTTTC.

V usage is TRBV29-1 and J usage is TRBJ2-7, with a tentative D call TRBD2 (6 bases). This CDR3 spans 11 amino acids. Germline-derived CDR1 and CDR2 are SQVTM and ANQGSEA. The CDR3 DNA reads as TGCAGTGCAGGCGGGGTGAAAGAGCAGTACTTC. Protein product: CSAGGVKEQYF.

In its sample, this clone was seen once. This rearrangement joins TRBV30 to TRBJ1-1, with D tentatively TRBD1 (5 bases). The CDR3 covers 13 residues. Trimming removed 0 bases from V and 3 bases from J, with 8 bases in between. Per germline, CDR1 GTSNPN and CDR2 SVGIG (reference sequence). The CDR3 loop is CAWSVQTDTEAFF. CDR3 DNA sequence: TGTGCCTGGAGTGTACAGACAGACACTGAAGCTTTCTTT. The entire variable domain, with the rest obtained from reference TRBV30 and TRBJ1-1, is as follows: SQTIHQWPATLVQPVGSPLSLECTVEGTSNPNLYWYRQAAGRGLQLLFYSVGIGQISSEVPQNLSASRPQDRQFILSSKKLLLSDSGFYLCAWSVQTDTEAFFGQGTRLTVV.

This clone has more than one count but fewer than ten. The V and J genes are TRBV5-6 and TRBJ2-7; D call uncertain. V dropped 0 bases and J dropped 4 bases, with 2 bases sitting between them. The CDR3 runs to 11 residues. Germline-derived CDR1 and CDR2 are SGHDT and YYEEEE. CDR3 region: CASSLEYEQYF. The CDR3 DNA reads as TGTGCCAGCAGCTTGGAGTACGAGCAGTACTTC.

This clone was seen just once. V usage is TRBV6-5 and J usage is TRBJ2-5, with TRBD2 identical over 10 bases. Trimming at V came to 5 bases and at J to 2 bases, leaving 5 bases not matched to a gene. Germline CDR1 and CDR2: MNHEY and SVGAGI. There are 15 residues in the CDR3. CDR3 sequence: CASSQLAGTQETQYF. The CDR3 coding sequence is TGTGCCAGCAGTCAACTAGCGGGGACTCAAGAGACCCAGTACTTC.

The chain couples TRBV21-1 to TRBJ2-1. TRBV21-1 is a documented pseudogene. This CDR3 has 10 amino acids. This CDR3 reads CASILGEQFF. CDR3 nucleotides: TGTGCCAGCATCCTGGGTGAGCAGTTCTTC.